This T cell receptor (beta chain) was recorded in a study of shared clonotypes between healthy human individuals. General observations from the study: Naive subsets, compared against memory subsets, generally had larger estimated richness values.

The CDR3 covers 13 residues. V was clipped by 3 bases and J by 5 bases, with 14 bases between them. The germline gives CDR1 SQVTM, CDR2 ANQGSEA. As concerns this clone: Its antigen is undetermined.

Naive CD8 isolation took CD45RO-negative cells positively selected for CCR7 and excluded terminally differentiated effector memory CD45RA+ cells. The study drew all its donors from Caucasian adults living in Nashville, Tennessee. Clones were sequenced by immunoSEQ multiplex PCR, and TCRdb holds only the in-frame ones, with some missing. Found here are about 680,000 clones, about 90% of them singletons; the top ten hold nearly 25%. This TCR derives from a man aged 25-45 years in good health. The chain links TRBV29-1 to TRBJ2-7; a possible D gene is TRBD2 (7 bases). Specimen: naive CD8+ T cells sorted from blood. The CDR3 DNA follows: TGCAGCGTTGATTCGGGGGGCAATAACGAGCAGTACTTC. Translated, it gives CSVDSGGNNEQYF.